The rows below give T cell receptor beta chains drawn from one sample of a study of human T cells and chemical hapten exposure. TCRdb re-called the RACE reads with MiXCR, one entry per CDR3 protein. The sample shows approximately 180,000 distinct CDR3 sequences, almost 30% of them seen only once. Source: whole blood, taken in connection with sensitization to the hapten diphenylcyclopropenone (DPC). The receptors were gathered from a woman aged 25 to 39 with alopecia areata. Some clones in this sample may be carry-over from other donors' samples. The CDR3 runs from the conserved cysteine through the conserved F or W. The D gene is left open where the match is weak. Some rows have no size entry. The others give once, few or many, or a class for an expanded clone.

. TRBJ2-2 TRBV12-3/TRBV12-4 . TGTGCCAGCCTTCTGGGGAACACCGGGGAGCTGTTTTTT CASLLGNTGELFF
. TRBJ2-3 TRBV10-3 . TGTGCCATCAGTGAGGGTGCGGCTTGGGGATATACGCAGTATTTT CAISEGAAWGYTQYF
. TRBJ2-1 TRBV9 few TGTGCCAGCAGCGTAGATCCCCCGGGTGAGCAGTTCTTC CASSVDPPGEQFF
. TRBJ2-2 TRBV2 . TGTGCCAGCAGTGAAGTCACAAAGAACACCGGGGAGCTGTTTTTT CASSEVTKNTGELFF
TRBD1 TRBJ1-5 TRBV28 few TGTGCCAGCAGAGAGGACAGGAGATACAATCAGCCCCAGCATTTT CASREDRRYNQPQHF
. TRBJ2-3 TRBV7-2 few TGTGCCAGCAGCCGGACTAGCTCACAGGGGACAGATACGCAGTATTTT CASSRTSSQGTDTQYF
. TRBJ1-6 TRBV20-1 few TGCAGTGCTGGGGACTCCTTAATGTCCCTCCACTTT CSAGDSLMSLHF
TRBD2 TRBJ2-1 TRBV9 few TGTGCCAGCAGCACAGGGACTAGCGGGAGGGCTTACAATGAGCAGTTCTTC CASSTGTSGRAYNEQFF
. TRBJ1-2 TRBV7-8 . TGTGCCAGCAGCTTAGAGGACGGAGCCAACTATGGCTACACCTTC CASSLEDGANYGYTF
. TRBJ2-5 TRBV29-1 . TGCAGCGTTGAGACGGGGAACCAAGAGACCCAGTACTTC CSVETGNQETQYF
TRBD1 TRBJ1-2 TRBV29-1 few TGCAGCGTTCGGACAGGGGGCTGGTATGGCTACACCTTC CSVRTGGWYGYTF
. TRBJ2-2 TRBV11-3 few TGTGCCAGCAGCCAAGTTGGGGGAGGCACCGGGGAGCTGTTTTTT CASSQVGGGTGELFF
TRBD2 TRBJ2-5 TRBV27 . TGTGCCAGCACGCCCCTGTGGGGGGAGGGCCAGGAGACCCAGTACTTC CASTPLWGEGQETQYF
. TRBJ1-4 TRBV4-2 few TGTGCCAGCAGCCAAGATCTACTAGGTAGAGGGCTGTTTTTT CASSQDLLGRGLFF
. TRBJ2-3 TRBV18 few TGTGCCAGCTCACCGTGGGACGGCAGCACAGATACGCAGTATTTT CASSPWDGSTDTQYF
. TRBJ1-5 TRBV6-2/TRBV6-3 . TGTGCCAGCAGTTACCCAGGGGCTCGTCAGCCCCAGCATTTT CASSYPGARQPQHF
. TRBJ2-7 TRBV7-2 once TGTGCCAGCAGCTCTAAACCGGGAGCCTACGAGCAGTACTTC CASSSKPGAYEQYF
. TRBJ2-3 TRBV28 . TGTGCCAGCAGTTTATCGCTAGGACTGCCGCCTAGCACAGATACGCAGTATTTT CASSLSLGLPPSTDTQYF
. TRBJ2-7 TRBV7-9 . TGTGCCAGCAGCTCCGGACAGTACTACGAGCAGTACTTC CASSSGQYYEQYF
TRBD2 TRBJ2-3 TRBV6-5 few TGTGCCAGCAGTTACCGGGGGGGCATGACAGATACGCAGTATTTT CASSYRGGMTDTQYF
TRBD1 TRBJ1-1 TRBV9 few TGTGCCAGCAGCGTAGGTTCGGGGAGGGGGCAGGTCGGCACTGAAGCTTTCTTT CASSVGSGRGQVGTEAFF
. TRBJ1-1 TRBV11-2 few TGTGCCAGCAGCCCAGGCCGGGGGGCGTCTGTTTACACTGAAGCTTTCTTT CASSPGRGASVYTEAFF
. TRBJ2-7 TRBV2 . TGTGCCACCGGCGGAAACTCCTACGAGCAGTACTTC CATGGNSYEQYF
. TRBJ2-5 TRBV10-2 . TGCGCCAGCAGTGAGTCGGGAGAGACCCAGTACTTC CASSESGETQYF
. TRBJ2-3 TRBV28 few TGTGCCAGCAGTTTAGATTTGGGGAGCACAGATACGCAGTATTTT CASSLDLGSTDTQYF